Presented here are 18 T cell receptor beta chains from one specimen sequenced in a study of beta chain features in type 1 diabetes. Findings and caveats of the study: Significant though moderate, a shortening of TCRB CDR3s appeared in all four CD4+ subsets of Type 1 diabetes patients.

The isolated RNA, all of it, was reverse transcribed, so expressed TCRB transcripts were what got sequenced. The data were produced by immunoSEQ multiplex PCR, yet TCRdb's version contains in-frame clones alone and is incomplete. The table has hundreds of thousands of clones, about 15% seen once. Their antigens remain unidentified. Sequences were obtained from naive CD4+ T cells from blood. These receptors were collected from a man aged 18 to 29 with type 1 diabetes.

Written as DNA, the CDR3 is TGTGCCTGGAGTCCAAGACTCTCAAGGGAAAAACTGTTTTTT. This translates into CAWSPRLSREKLFF. The chain couples TRBV30 to TRBJ1-4, with D unclear. The germline V gene encodes CDR1 GTSNPN and CDR2 SVGIG (reference sequence). Between the trimmed V and J ends, which lost 2 bases and 8 bases, there was a span of 15 bases. The length of the CDR3 is 14 residues.

CDR3 in amino acids: CASRPPGSTEAFF. CDR3 coding DNA: TGTGCCAGCAGGCCACCTGGGAGTACTGAAGCTTTCTTT. The rearrangement uses TRBV28 and TRBJ1-1; no firm D call. The CDR3 totals 13 residues. Between the trimmed V and J ends, which lost 6 bases and 5 bases, there was a span of 13 bases. CDR1 and CDR2 from the germline V gene are MDHEN and SYDVKM.

The chain links TRBV7-2 to TRBJ2-7, with D possibly TRBD2 on 6 matching bases. The CDR3 runs to 14 residues. Trimming pared 4 bases from V and 4 bases from J, leaving 14 bases between. The germline gives CDR1 SGHTA, CDR2 FQGNSA. The CDR3 coding sequence is TGTGCCAGCAGCTATTTAAAAGGAGGGTACGAGCAGTACTTC. Its protein product is CASSYLKGGYEQYF.

CDR3 nucleotides: TGTGCCAGCAGCCAAGACACAGGGGTTGATACGCAGTATTTT. Residues: CASSQDTGVDTQYF. This chain joins TRBV4-2 and TRBJ2-3; 7 bases match TRBD1. After removal of 0 bases from V and 6 bases from J, the junction contained 3 bases not matched to a gene. In germline, CDR1 is LGHNA, CDR2 YNFKEQ. The CDR3 spans 14 residues.

The V gene is TRBV7-9, the J gene TRBJ1-6, with 8 positions matching TRBD1. Per germline, CDR1 SEHNR and CDR2 FQNEAQ (reference sequence). The CDR3 is 13 amino acids. Trimming removed 9 bases from V and 10 bases from J; junction bases left unmatched: 8. The CDR3 DNA reads TGTGCCAGTGGAGGACAGGGCGGGTCACCCCTCCACTTT. Encoded protein: CASGGQGGSPLHF.

J is TRBJ2-3 and V is TRBV6-5; possibly TRBD1 for D (6 bases). The germline V gene has CDR1 MNHEY and CDR2 SVGAGI. The CDR3 is made up of 15 amino acids. V was trimmed by 5 bases and J by 0 bases, leaving 12 bases between them. The CDR3 DNA is TGTGCCAGCAGTCCGAGGGGGATAAGCACAGATACGCAGTATTTT. Amino acids: CASSPRGISTDTQYF.

This clone occurred a few times. The V and J genes are TRBV4-3 and TRBJ2-7; no clear D. The ends were cut back, 1 base at V and 0 bases at J, with 7 bases in the middle. This CDR3 has 14 residues. Germline lookup yields CDR1 LGHNA and CDR2 YSLEER. CDR3 DNA: TGCGCCAGCAGCCAAGCCCGGGTCTCCTACGAGCAGTACTTC. Its translation: CASSQARVSYEQYF.

This sequence joins TRBV25-1 and TRBJ1-1, with D tentatively TRBD1 (5 bases). Trimming pared 4 bases from V and 10 bases from J, leaving 13 bases between. This CDR3 is built from 12 residues. Germline assignment: CDR1 MGHDK and CDR2 SYGVNS. The CDR3 loop reads CASSAPGRAAFF. The CDR3 DNA sequence: TGTGCCAGCAGTGCCCCAGGGAGGGCAGCTTTCTTT.

Here the CDR3 reads CASSEPWTGVTTGELFF. The DNA of the CDR3 is TGTGCCAGCAGTGAACCCTGGACAGGGGTGACCACCGGGGAGCTGTTTTTT. The V gene is TRBV25-1, the J gene TRBJ2-2; 9 nucleotides line up with TRBD1. The CDR3 is 17 residues long. J lost 4 bases, V lost 2 bases, and 8 bases had no gene match. Germline V gene sequence: CDR1 MGHDK, CDR2 SYGVNS.

This clone was seen only a few times. The gene calls are TRBV25-1 and TRBJ1-4; D ambiguous. Germline assignment: CDR1 MGHDK and CDR2 SYGVNS. The CDR3 sequence is 11 residues long. Between the trimmed V and J ends, which lost 8 bases and 10 bases, there was a span of 11 bases. The CDR3: CASHNAGKLFF. The CDR3 bases are TGTGCCAGCCATAATGCGGGAAAACTGTTTTTT.

V gene TRBV18 combines with J gene TRBJ1-2; D perhaps matches TRBD1 (5 bases). Deletions cut 3 bases from V and 4 bases from J, with 9 bases between. Germline CDR1 reads KGHSH; CDR2 reads LQKENI. The CDR3 has 13 amino acids. CDR3 sequence: CASSPGGGYGYTF. In DNA, the CDR3 is TGTGCCAGCTCACCCGGGGGTGGCTATGGCTACACCTTC.

The V and J genes are TRBV19 and TRBJ1-5, with TRBD1 as a possible D gene (5 bases). The CDR3 runs to 14 residues. V was cut by 3 bases and J by 4 bases, with 10 bases left in between. From germline, CDR1 is LNHDA and CDR2 SQIVND (reference sequence). DNA for the CDR3: TGTGCCAGTAGTATTTTCGACAGTAATCAGCCCCAGCATTTT. Translation gives CASSIFDSNQPQHF.

The chain employs TRBV2 and TRBJ2-5; no definite D call. The CDR3 loop spans 14 amino acids. CDR1 is SNHLY, CDR2 FYNNEI, per germline. Trimming pared 4 bases from V and 4 bases from J, leaving 13 bases between. CDR3 in amino acids: CASSALRWRETQYF. The CDR3 coding sequence is TGTGCCAGCAGTGCGTTGCGCTGGAGAGAGACCCAGTACTTC. Complete variable domain (other parts from reference TRBV2 and TRBJ2-5): EPEVTQTPSHQVTQMGQEVILRCVPISNHLYFYWYRQILGQKVEFLVSFYNNEISEKSEIFDDQFSVERPDGSNFTLKIRSTKLEDSAMYFCASSALRWRETQYFGPGTRLLVL.

The table lists this clone with a few counts. This sequence joins TRBV9 and TRBJ2-2; D gene unclear. The V end was cut by 0 bases, the J end by 5 bases, with 11 bases between. Looked up from germline, CDR1 is SGDLS and CDR2 is YYNGEE. The CDR3 is made up of 15 amino acids. DNA of the CDR3: TGTGCCAGCAGCGTAGCACAGACCTGGACCGGGGAGCTGTTTTTT. Its protein is CASSVAQTWTGELFF.

The rearrangement links TRBV10-3 to TRBJ1-5; D unclear. The length of the CDR3 is 14 residues. Germline CDR1 and CDR2: ENHRY and SYGVKD. V lost 4 bases and J 2 bases, leaving 9 bases between the germline ends. The CDR3 bases are TGTGCCATCAGTGGTCGGGAGGGCAATCAGCCCCAGCATTTT. This sequence encodes CAISGREGNQPQHF.

V gene TRBV30 combines with J gene TRBJ2-3; the D gene is possibly TRBD2 (6 bases). CDR1 GTSNPN and CDR2 SVGIG come from the germline V gene (reference sequence). V was shortened by 4 bases and J by 0 bases, with 14 bases between the two germline ends. The CDR3 has 15 residues. As DNA, the CDR3 is TGTGCCTGGACCTCCGCAGGGAGGAGCACAGATACGCAGTATTTT. Its translation is CAWTSAGRSTDTQYF.

V and J are TRBV2 and TRBJ2-2; the D is unclear. The CDR3 covers 14 residues. Germline V gene lookup returns CDR1 SNHLY and CDR2 FYNNEI. Between the trimmed V and J ends, which lost 4 bases and 2 bases, there was a span of 8 bases. The chain's CDR3 is CASSGLRNTGELFF. Here the CDR3 DNA reads TGTGCCAGCAGTGGACTGAGAAACACCGGGGAGCTGTTTTTT.

The rearrangement joins TRBV11-2 to TRBJ2-2; D is possibly TRBD1 (5 bases). This CDR3 has 16 residues. CDR1 and CDR2 (germline): SGHAT, FQNNGV. V lost 1 base to trimming and J lost 8 bases, with 17 bases between them. Written as DNA, the CDR3 is TGTGCCAGCAGCTTAGGGGAAAGGGGCCGGGTAGGGGAGCTGTTTTTT. Its protein product is CASSLGERGRVGELFF.